The T cell receptor beta chain described here comes from a study of blood T cell repertoires in COVID-19. This clone was seen just once. V lost 4 bases, J lost 9 bases, and 2 bases stayed unmatched. The CDR3 consists of 11 residues. Germline V lookup: CDR1 WSHSY, CDR2 SAAADI. Sequenced by immunoSEQ multiplex PCR; TCRdb stores in-frame clones only, minus some. The sample carries approximately 190,000 clones, 79% recorded once. The sample comprised peripheral blood. The J gene is TRBJ2-7, the V gene TRBV10-2; TRBD2 agrees at 8 bases. The sequence came from a man in his 60s with active or convalescent COVID-19. CDR3 coding DNA: TGCGCCAGCAGTGCGGGGGGGCTGCAGTACTTC. Translating it yields CASSAGGLQYF.